Following are 20 T cell receptor beta chains from one sample sequenced in a study of naive and memory T cell subsets. An equimolar mix of two oligonucleotides served as the beta constant-region primer for TRBC1 and TRBC2. MiXCR was run by TCRdb on the UMI-ligation and nested PCR reads, yielding one entry per CDR3 protein. Of some 100,000 distinct CDR3 sequences detected, roughly 7% appear once; the ten largest clones hold 1.5% to 2%. Source material: central memory CD4+ T cells from blood. The origin of the receptors is a human donor in good health.

This clonotype was picked up many times. The chain is built from TRBV7-2 and TRBJ2-3; D is unresolved. The germline V and J ends were trimmed by 7 bases and 1 base, with 12 bases remaining between them. From germline, CDR1 is SGHTA and CDR2 FQGNSA. This CDR3 has 14 amino acids. The CDR3 DNA follows: TGTGCCAGCACAACATACGAGCGCACAGATACGCAGTATTTT. It codes for CASTTYERTDTQYF.

This chain uses TRBV20-1 with TRBJ2-1; TRBD2 might be the D (6 bases). CDR3 length equals 14 residues. Trimming shortened V by 3 bases and J by 7 bases, and 16 bases separated the two germline ends. In germline, CDR1 is DFQATT, CDR2 SNEGSKA (reference sequence). This CDR3 reads CSASDGTAFNEQFF. CDR3 nucleotides: TGCAGTGCTAGTGACGGGACTGCTTTTAATGAGCAGTTCTTC.

This clonotype was seen repeatedly, ten times or more. The chain employs TRBV7-2 and TRBJ2-3; D remains ambiguous. This CDR3 has 14 residues. Germline values: CDR1 SGHTA, CDR2 FQGNSA. The V gene lost 2 bases and the J gene lost 2 bases, with 8 bases spanning the gap. In DNA form, the CDR3 reads TGTGCCAGCAGCTTAACGCGGTCCACAGATACGCAGTATTTT. Protein product: CASSLTRSTDTQYF. Supplemented by reference TRBV7-2 and TRBJ2-3, the full variable domain reads GAGVSQSPSNKVTEKGKDVELRCDPISGHTALYWYRQSLGQGLEFLIYFQGNSAPDKSGLPSDRFSAERTGGSVSTLTIQRTQQEDSAVYLCASSLTRSTDTQYFGPGTRLTVL.

The V and J genes are TRBV5-6 and TRBJ2-6; perhaps TRBD2 as D (6 bases). CDR3 length: 16 residues. Trimming removed 0 bases at V and 0 bases at J, with 7 bases between. Germline V CDR1 and CDR2: SGHDT, YYEEEE. In DNA form, the CDR3 reads TGTGCCAGCAGCTTGGTGGGGGGCTCTGGGGCCAACGTCCTGACTTTC. Its protein product is CASSLVGGSGANVLTF.

The chain uses TRBV7-9 and TRBJ2-3, with D perhaps matching TRBD1 or TRBD2 (5 bases each). Trimming left V 4 bases short and J 9 bases short, with 20 bases between. The CDR3 sequence is 15 residues long. In germline, CDR1 is SEHNR, CDR2 FQNEAQ (reference sequence). CDR3 coding DNA: TGTGCCAGCAGCTCCCTCCGGGAACTAGGGGCCACGCAGTATTTT. Its translation is CASSSLRELGATQYF. The whole variable domain, filled in from reference TRBV7-9 and TRBJ2-3, reads DTGVSQNPRHKITKRGQNVTFRCDPISEHNRLYWYRQTLGQGPEFLTYFQNEAQLEKSRLLSDRFSAERPKGSFSTLEIQRTEQGDSAMYLCASSSLRELGATQYFGPGTRLTVL.

With respect to this clonotype: Given a much more abundant clone one base away, this may be a read error. The chain couples TRBV20-1 to TRBJ1-1; 9 bases fit TRBD1. Per germline, CDR1 DFQATT and CDR2 SNEGSKA (reference sequence). The J segment lost 4 bases and the V segment lost 5 bases, leaving 8 bases of the junction unmatched. This CDR3 is built from 14 residues. The CDR3 reads CSAGHRGRSTEAFF. The CDR3 DNA reads as TGCAGTGCTGGCCACAGGGGGCGGAGCACTGAAGCTTTCTTT.

The rearrangement joins TRBV14 to TRBJ2-5, with D possibly TRBD2 on 7 matching bases. CDR1 SGHDN and CDR2 FVKESK come from the germline V gene. The CDR3 spans 18 residues. V lost 2 bases, J lost 5 bases, and 24 bases lay in between. The CDR3 loop is CASSQKSRIGGLRETQYF. The CDR3 nucleotides are TGTGCCAGCAGCCAAAAGTCCAGGATCGGGGGGCTTCGGGAGACCCAGTACTTC. The entire variable domain, with the rest obtained from reference TRBV14 and TRBJ2-5, is as follows: EAGVTQFPSHSVIEKGQTVTLRCDPISGHDNLYWYRRVMGKEIKFLLHFVKESKQDESGMPNNRFLAERTGGTYSTLKVQPAELEDSGVYFCASSQKSRIGGLRETQYFGPGTRLLVL.

Written as DNA, the CDR3 is TGTGCCTGGACACCAGGGAACACTGAAGCTTTCTTT. Protein sequence: CAWTPGNTEAFF. This chain connects TRBV30 to TRBJ1-1; D not certain. Trimming shortened V by 4 bases and J by 1 base, and 7 bases separated the two germline ends. The CDR3 loop spans 12 amino acids. Germline lookup yields CDR1 GTSNPN and CDR2 SVGIG (reference sequence).

This clonotype has ten or more counts. V is TRBV7-2 and J is TRBJ2-5; no reliable D call. The CDR3 sequence is 14 residues long. V lost 1 base and J 5 bases, leaving 11 bases between the germline ends. Germline V gene data show CDR1 as SGHTA and CDR2 as FQGNSA. The CDR3 coding sequence is TGTGCCAGCAGCTTAGAGGTGCTCTCGGAGACCCAGTACTTC. Amino acid sequence: CASSLEVLSETQYF.

This chain joins TRBV7-8 and TRBJ2-2; D gene ambiguous. Germline CDR1 SGHVS, CDR2 FQNEAQ. Trimming took off 11 bases at V and 3 bases at J, with 10 bases between the two ends. This CDR3 contains 12 residues. For the CDR3, the DNA is TGTGCCGCCAGCTATCACACCGGGGAGCTGTTTTTT. Amino acids: CAASYHTGELFF.

This clonotype was seen a few times. The chain employs TRBV12-3 or TRBV12-4 and TRBJ1-5; D perhaps matches TRBD1 (5 bases). V was clipped by 2 bases and J by 6 bases, with 14 bases between them. CDR3 length equals 15 residues. The CDR3 sequence: CASSLMSGGSQPQHF. The CDR3 DNA reads as TGTGCCAGCAGTTTAATGTCGGGGGGGAGTCAGCCCCAGCATTTT.

The rearrangement joins TRBV14 to TRBJ1-2; D is possibly TRBD1 (6 bases). Per germline, CDR1 SGHDN and CDR2 FVKESK. The V and J ends lost 4 bases and 2 bases respectively, with 17 bases between them. This CDR3 spans 16 amino acids. CDR3 coding DNA: TGTGCCAGCAGCCCACTGGGGGCAGGGGAAAACTATGGCTACACCTTC. Translated, it gives CASSPLGAGENYGYTF.

This clonotype was observed at least ten times. CDR3 DNA: TGCAGTGCTAGCTCCCGGGACTGGGAGTACTTC. As protein: CSASSRDWEYF. The chain joins TRBV20-1 to TRBJ2-7; the D gene is possibly TRBD2 (6 bases). Trimming pared 3 bases from V and 11 bases from J, leaving 14 bases between. CDR3 length: 11 residues. The V gene's germline CDR1 is DFQATT and CDR2 SNEGSKA (reference sequence).

This clonotype was picked up many times. This chain uses TRBV10-3 with TRBJ2-1; D possibly corresponds to TRBD1 (6 bases). V was pared by 6 bases and J by 10 bases, with 10 bases between. This CDR3 comprises 11 residues. Germline CDR1 reads ENHRY; CDR2 reads SYGVKD. The CDR3 here is CAISQTGEQFF. For the CDR3, the DNA is TGTGCCATCAGCCAGACAGGAGAGCAGTTCTTC.

The chain employs TRBV20-1 and TRBJ1-2; no firm D call. The CDR3 has 17 amino acids. The V gene lost 4 bases and the J gene lost 0 bases, with 21 bases spanning the gap. Germline V gives CDR1 DFQATT, CDR2 SNEGSKA (reference sequence). The CDR3 DNA reads TGCAGTGCTATCCCTGCAGCAATCCAAGGCGCTAACTATGGCTACACCTTC. Its translation is CSAIPAAIQGANYGYTF.

The table lists this clonotype with many counts. CDR3 region: CASSALYYGYTF. The CDR3 coding sequence is TGTGCCAGCTCAGCCCTCTACTATGGCTACACCTTC. The genes are TRBV28 and TRBJ1-2, with unresolved D. The V gene lost 8 bases and the J gene lost 3 bases, with 10 bases spanning the gap. The CDR3 loop spans 12 amino acids. Germline CDR1 and CDR2: MDHEN and SYDVKM.

This clonotype was seen repeatedly, ten times or more. V usage is TRBV29-1 and J usage is TRBJ2-1; no firm D call. This CDR3 region has 12 residues. V was pared by 5 bases and J by 6 bases, with 11 bases between. The germline V gene encodes CDR1 SQVTM and CDR2 ANQGSEA. The CDR3 DNA follows: TGCAGCGTTTCTTCTCTCGGCAATGAGCAGTTCTTC. It translates to CSVSSLGNEQFF.

This chain links TRBV20-1 with TRBJ1-5; no reliable D call. There are 13 residues in the CDR3. Germline CDR1 DFQATT, CDR2 SNEGSKA (reference sequence). V lost 2 bases, J lost 5 bases, and 10 bases lay in between. CDR3 DNA: TGCAGTGCTAGACAGGTCTTCCATCAGCCCCAGCATTTT. Its translation is CSARQVFHQPQHF.

The rearrangement uses TRBV20-1 and TRBJ2-7; 8 bases fit TRBD1. This CDR3 comprises 14 residues. V gave up 5 bases and J gave up 2 bases; unmatched junction bases: 8. Germline CDR1 reads DFQATT; CDR2 reads SNEGSKA (reference sequence). The CDR3 DNA reads TGCAGTGCTGCAAGACAGGGGCTTACCTACGAGCAGTACTTC. Translated, it gives CSAARQGLTYEQYF.

In its sample, this clonotype was seen a few times. V is TRBV7-2 and J is TRBJ2-5; 7 nucleotides agree with TRBD2. Germline CDR1 is SGHTA and CDR2 is FQGNSA. The CDR3 loop spans 14 amino acids. Trimming removed 3 bases from V and 2 bases from J; junction bases left unmatched: 3. CDR3 in amino acids: CASSFGTTQETQYF. The CDR3 nucleotides are TGTGCCAGCAGCTTCGGGACTACTCAAGAGACCCAGTACTTC.